Listed below are T cell receptor beta chains from one sample, sequenced in a study of beta chain features in type 1 diabetes. Only in-frame clones appear in the TCRdb table, and some are missing; sequencing was by immunoSEQ multiplex PCR. The table lists 900,000 or so clones, 15% to 20% of them singletons. Sequencing was done on a sample of naive CD4+ T cells from blood. The receptors shown here come from a woman aged 18 to 35 in good health. The CDR3 runs from the conserved cysteine through the conserved F or W. Fields, in order: V gene, J gene, CDR3 length, clone size, D gene, CDR3 DNA, CDR3 protein. A D gene is named only where the DNA matches it firmly. The size entry is marked missing in some rows and otherwise reads once, few, many or a size class.

v_gene: TRBV11-2; j_gene: TRBJ2-3; len: 14; abundance: .; d_gene: .; CDR3nt: TGTGCCAGCAGCTTACCCAGGGCCGACCCAGCCCCGTATTTT; CDR3aa: CASSLPRADPAPYF
v_gene: TRBV29-1; j_gene: TRBJ1-1; len: 12; abundance: few; d_gene: TRBD1; CDR3nt: TGCAGCGTACGACAGGGTGACACTGAAGCTTTCTTT; CDR3aa: CSVRQGDTEAFF
v_gene: TRBV6-5; j_gene: TRBJ2-7; len: 12; abundance: few; d_gene: .; CDR3nt: TGTGCCAGCAGTTCGACAACCTACGAGCAGTACTTC; CDR3aa: CASSSTTYEQYF
v_gene: TRBV2; j_gene: TRBJ2-5; len: 19; abundance: .; d_gene: .; CDR3nt: TGTGCCAGCAGTGCCCTTCTAGCGCTGAAACCCATCCCGGGAGAGACCCAGTACTTC; CDR3aa: CASSALLALKPIPGETQYF
v_gene: TRBV7-3; j_gene: TRBJ2-7; len: 14; abundance: .; d_gene: .; CDR3nt: TGTGCCAGCAGCCCTGGGGCGGGAAACTACGAGCAGTACTTC; CDR3aa: CASSPGAGNYEQYF
v_gene: TRBV18; j_gene: TRBJ2-7; len: 13; abundance: .; d_gene: .; CDR3nt: TGTGCCAGCTCACCAGTGACTACCTACGAGCAGTACTTC; CDR3aa: CASSPVTTYEQYF
v_gene: TRBV7-2; j_gene: TRBJ2-5; len: 16; abundance: .; d_gene: TRBD2; CDR3nt: TGTGCCAGCAGCCCCTGGACTAGCGGGCCTAAAGAGACCCAGTACTTC; CDR3aa: CASSPWTSGPKETQYF
v_gene: TRBV7-9; j_gene: TRBJ2-5; len: 15; abundance: .; d_gene: .; CDR3nt: TGTGCCAGCAGCTTAGGTGGCCCATCTCGAGAGACCCAGTACTTC; CDR3aa: CASSLGGPSRETQYF
v_gene: TRBV4-2; j_gene: TRBJ1-1; len: 16; abundance: .; d_gene: TRBD1; CDR3nt: TGTGCCAGCAGCCAAGATCTAGCCAGGGGGCAACTTGAAGCTTTCTTT; CDR3aa: CASSQDLARGQLEAFF
v_gene: TRBV7-8; j_gene: TRBJ2-3; len: 17; abundance: few; d_gene: .; CDR3nt: TGTGCCAGCAGCTTAGTCGGAGGACCAGTTTCCACAGATACGCAGTATTTT; CDR3aa: CASSLVGGPVSTDTQYF